This T cell receptor beta chain derives from a study of Graves' ophthalmopathy and Graves' hyperthyroidism. Study-wide results and caveats: Most expanded clonotypes from thyroid (those above 0.001 frequency) were also found in blood.

Trimming shortened V by 2 bases and J by 7 bases, and 14 bases separated the two germline ends. CDR3 length equals 14 residues. Germline V CDR1 and CDR2: ENHRY, SYGVKD. Points on this clonotype: Its antigen is not known. In this CDR3 the conserved last residue, phenylalanine or tryptophan, is missing, so a read error is likely.

The authors amplified TCR beta CDR3 regions from RNA transcripts. An initial RT-PCR round employing HTBI primers preceded a second-round multiplex PCR. TCRdb called the multiplex PCR reads again in MiXCR, with one record for every CDR3 protein. The sample consists of approximately 700,000 distinct CDR3 sequences, roughly two fifths of them appearing once. The TCR originated in an adult man with Graves' ophthalmopathy. Specimen: peripheral blood. The gene calls are TRBV10-3 and TRBJ1-2; D remains ambiguous. CDR3 amino acids: CAISETTGSGGYTS. CDR3 coding DNA: TGTGCCATCAGTGAGACGACGGGATCGGGTGGCTACACCTCC.